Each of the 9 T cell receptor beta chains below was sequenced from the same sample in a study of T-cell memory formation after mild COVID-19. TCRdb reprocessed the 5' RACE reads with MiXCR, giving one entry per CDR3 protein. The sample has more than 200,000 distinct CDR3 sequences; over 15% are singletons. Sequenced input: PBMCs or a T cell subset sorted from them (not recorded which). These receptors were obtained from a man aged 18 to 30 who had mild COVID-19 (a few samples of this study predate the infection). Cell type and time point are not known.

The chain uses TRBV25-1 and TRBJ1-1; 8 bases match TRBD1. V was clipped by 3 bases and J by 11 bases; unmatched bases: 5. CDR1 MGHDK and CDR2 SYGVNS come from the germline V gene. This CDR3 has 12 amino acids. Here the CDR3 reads CASSEPTGDAFF. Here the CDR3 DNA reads TGTGCCAGCAGTGAGCCGACAGGGGACGCTTTCTTT.

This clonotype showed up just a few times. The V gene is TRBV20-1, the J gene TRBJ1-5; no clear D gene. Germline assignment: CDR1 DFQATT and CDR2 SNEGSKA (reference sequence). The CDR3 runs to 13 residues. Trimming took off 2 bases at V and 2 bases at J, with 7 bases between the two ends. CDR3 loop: CSARREGNQPQHF. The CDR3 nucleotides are TGCAGTGCTAGACGGGAGGGCAATCAGCCCCAGCATTTT.

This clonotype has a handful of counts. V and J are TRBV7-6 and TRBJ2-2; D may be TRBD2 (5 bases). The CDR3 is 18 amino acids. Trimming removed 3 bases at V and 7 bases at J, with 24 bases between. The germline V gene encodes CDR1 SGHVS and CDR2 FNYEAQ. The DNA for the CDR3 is TGTGCCAGCAGCTTGCGGGTTGGGAGACAACGATCAGACGGGGAGCTGTTTTTT. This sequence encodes CASSLRVGRQRSDGELFF.

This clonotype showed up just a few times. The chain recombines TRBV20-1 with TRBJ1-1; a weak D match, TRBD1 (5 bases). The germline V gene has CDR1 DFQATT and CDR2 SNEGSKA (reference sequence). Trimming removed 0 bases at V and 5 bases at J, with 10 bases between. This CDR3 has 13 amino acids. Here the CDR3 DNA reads TGCAGTGCTAGAGACATCGGGGGAACTGAAGCTTTCTTT. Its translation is CSARDIGGTEAFF.

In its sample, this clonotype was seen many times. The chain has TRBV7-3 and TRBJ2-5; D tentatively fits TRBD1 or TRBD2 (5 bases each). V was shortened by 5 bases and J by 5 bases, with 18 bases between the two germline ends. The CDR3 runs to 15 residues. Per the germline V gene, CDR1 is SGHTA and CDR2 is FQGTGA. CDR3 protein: CASSVGVAGGETQYF. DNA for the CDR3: TGTGCCAGCAGCGTAGGGGTGGCGGGCGGGGAGACCCAGTACTTC. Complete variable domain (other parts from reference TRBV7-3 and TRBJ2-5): GAGVSQTPSNKVTEKGKYVELRCDPISGHTALYWYRQSLGQGPEFLIYFQGTGAADDSGLPNDRFFAVRPEGSVSTLKIQRTERGDSAVYLCASSVGVAGGETQYFGPGTRLLVL.

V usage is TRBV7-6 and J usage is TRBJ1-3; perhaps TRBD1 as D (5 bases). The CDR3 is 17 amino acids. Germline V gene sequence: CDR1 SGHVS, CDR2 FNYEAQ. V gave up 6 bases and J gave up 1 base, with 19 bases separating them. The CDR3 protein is CASSSRSTALSGNTIYF. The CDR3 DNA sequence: TGTGCCAGCAGTTCACGGTCGACAGCCCTTTCTGGAAACACCATATATTTT.

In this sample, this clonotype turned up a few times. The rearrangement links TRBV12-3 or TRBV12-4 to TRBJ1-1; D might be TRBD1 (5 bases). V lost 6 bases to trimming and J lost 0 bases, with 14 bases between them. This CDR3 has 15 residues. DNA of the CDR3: TGTGCCAGCAGGCTTAGACAGCAATTGAACACTGAAGCTTTCTTT. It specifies CASRLRQQLNTEAFF.

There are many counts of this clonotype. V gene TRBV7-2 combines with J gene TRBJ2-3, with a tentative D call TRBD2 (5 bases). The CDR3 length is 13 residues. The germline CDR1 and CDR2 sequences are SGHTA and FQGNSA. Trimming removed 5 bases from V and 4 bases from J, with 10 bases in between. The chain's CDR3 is CASSHGMADTQYF. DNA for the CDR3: TGTGCCAGCAGCCACGGGATGGCAGATACGCAGTATTTT. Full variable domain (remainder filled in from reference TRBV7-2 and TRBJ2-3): GAGVSQSPSNKVTEKGKDVELRCDPISGHTALYWYRQSLGQGLEFLIYFQGNSAPDKSGLPSDRFSAERTGGSVSTLTIQRTQQEDSAVYLCASSHGMADTQYFGPGTRLTVL.

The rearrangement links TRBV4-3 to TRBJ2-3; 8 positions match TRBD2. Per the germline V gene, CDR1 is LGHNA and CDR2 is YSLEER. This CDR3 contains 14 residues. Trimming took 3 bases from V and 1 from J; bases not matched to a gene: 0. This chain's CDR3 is CASSQRGGTDTQYF. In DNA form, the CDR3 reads TGCGCCAGCAGCCAGCGGGGGGGCACAGATACGCAGTATTTT.